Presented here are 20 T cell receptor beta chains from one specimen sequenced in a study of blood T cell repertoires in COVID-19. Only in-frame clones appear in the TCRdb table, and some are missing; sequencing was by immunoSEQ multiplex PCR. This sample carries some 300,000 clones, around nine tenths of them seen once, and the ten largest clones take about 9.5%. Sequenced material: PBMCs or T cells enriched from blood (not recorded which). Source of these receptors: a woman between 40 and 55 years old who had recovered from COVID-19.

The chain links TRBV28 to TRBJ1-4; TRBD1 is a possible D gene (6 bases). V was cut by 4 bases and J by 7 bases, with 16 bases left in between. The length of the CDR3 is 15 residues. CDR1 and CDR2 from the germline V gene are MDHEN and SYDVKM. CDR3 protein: CASSSPAGESEKLFF. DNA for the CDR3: TGTGCCAGCAGTTCTCCTGCAGGGGAAAGTGAAAAACTGTTTTTT.

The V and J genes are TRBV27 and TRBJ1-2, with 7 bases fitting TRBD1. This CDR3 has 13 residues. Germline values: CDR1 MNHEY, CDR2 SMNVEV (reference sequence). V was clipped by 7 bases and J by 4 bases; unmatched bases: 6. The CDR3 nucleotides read TGTGCCAGCACCCCCTACAGGGGCTATGGCTACACCTTC. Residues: CASTPYRGYGYTF.

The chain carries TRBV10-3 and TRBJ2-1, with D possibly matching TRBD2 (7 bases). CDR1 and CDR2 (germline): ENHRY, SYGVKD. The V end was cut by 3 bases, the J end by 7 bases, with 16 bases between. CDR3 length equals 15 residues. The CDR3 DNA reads TGTGCCATCAGTGAAATGGGGGGCGGGGGAAATGAGCAGTTCTTC. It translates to CAISEMGGGGNEQFF.

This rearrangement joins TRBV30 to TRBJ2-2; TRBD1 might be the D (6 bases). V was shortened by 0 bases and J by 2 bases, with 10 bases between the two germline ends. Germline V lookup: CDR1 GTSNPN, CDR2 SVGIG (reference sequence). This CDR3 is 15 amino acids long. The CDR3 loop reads CAWSVLDRNTGELFF. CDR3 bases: TGTGCCTGGAGTGTACTGGACAGAAACACCGGGGAGCTGTTTTTT.

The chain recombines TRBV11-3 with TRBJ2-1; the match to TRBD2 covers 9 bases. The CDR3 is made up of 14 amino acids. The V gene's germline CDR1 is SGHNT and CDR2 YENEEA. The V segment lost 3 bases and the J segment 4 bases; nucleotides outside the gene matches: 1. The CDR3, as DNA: TGTGCCAGCAGCTTTCTAGCGGGATACAATGAGCAGTTCTTC. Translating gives CASSFLAGYNEQFF.

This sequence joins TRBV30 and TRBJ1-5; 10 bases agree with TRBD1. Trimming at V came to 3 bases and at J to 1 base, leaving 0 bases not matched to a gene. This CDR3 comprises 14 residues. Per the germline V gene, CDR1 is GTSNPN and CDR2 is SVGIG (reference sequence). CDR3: CAWRDRGSNQPQHF. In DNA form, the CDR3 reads TGTGCCTGGAGGGACAGGGGGAGCAATCAGCCCCAGCATTTT.

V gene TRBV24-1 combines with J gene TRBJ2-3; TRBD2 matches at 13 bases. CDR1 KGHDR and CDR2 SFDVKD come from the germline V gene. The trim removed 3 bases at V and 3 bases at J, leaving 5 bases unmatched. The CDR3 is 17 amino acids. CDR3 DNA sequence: TGTGCCACCAGTGATACCAAGACTAGCGGGGGGACAGATACGCAGTATTTT. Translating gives CATSDTKTSGGTDTQYF.

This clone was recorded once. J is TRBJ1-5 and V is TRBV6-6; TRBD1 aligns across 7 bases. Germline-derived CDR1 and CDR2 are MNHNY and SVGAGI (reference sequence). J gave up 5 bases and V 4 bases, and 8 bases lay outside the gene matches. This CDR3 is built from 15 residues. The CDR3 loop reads CASSSGTAVDQPQHF. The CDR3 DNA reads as TGTGCCAGCAGTTCCGGGACAGCCGTGGATCAGCCCCAGCATTTT.

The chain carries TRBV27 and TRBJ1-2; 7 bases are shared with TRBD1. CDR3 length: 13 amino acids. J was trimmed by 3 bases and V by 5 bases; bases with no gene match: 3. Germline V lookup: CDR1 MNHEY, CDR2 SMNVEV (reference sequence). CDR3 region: CASSGGGDYGYTF. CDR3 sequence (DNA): TGTGCCAGCAGTGGAGGGGGCGACTATGGCTACACCTTC.

DNA of the CDR3: TGTGCCAGTTCCGGGACAGGGTGGTACGAGCAGTACTTC. It encodes CASSGTGWYEQYF. The rearrangement joins TRBV19 to TRBJ2-7; 9 nucleotides match TRBD1. The J segment lost 4 bases and the V segment lost 8 bases, leaving 6 bases of the junction unmatched. Germline V gene sequence: CDR1 LNHDA, CDR2 SQIVND (reference sequence). The CDR3 totals 13 residues.

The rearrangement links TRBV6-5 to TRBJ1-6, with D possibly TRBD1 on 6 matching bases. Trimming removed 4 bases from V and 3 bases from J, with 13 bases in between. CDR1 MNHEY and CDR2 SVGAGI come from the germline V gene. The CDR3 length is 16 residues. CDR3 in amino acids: CASSSRGGGYNSPLHF. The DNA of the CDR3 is TGTGCCAGCAGTTCCCGGGGAGGGGGCTATAATTCACCCCTCCACTTT.

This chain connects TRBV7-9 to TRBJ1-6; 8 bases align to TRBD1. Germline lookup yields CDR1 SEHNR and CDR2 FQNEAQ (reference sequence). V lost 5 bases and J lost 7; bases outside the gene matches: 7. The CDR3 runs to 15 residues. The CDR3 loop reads CASSPWTGQNSPLHF. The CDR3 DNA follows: TGTGCCAGCAGCCCCTGGACAGGGCAAAATTCACCCCTCCACTTT.

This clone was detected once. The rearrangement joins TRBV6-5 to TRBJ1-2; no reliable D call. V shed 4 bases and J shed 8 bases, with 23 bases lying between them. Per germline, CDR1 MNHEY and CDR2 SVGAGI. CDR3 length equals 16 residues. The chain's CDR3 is CASSSTYGRTGKGYTF. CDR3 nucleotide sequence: TGTGCCAGCAGTTCCACCTATGGTAGAACGGGAAAAGGCTACACCTTC.

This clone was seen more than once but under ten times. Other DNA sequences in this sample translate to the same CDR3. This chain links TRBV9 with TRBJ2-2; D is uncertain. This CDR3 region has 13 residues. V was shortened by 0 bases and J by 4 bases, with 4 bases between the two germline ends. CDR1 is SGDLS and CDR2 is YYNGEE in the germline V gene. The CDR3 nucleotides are TGTGCCAGCAGCGTAGGCAGCACCGGGGAGCTGTTTTTT. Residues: CASSVGSTGELFF.

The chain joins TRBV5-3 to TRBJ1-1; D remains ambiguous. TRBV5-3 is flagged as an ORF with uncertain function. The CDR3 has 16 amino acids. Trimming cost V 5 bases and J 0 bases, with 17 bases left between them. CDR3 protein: CARSFCLVVMNTEAFF. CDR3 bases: TGTGCCAGAAGTTTCTGTTTAGTTGTGATGAACACTGAAGCTTTCTTT.

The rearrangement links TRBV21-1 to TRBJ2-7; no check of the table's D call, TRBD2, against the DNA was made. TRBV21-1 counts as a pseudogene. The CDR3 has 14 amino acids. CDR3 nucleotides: TGTGCCAGCAGCAAAAGCGGGAGGGCCTACGAGCAGTACTTC. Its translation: CASSKSGRAYEQYF.

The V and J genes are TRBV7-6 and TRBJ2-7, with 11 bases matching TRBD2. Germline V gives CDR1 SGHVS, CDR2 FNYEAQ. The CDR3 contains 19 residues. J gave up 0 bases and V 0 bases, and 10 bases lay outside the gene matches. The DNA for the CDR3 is TGTGCCAGCAGCTTAGCGAACGGACTAGCGGGCCCGAGCTCCTACGAGCAGTACTTC. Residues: CASSLANGLAGPSSYEQYF.

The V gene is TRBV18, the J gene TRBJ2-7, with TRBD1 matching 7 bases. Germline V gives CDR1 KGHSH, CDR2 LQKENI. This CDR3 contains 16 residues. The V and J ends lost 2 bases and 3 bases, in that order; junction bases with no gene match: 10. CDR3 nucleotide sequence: TGTGCCAGCTCACCAAGGGAAACAGGGGTCCTCTACGAGCAGTACTTC. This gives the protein CASSPRETGVLYEQYF.

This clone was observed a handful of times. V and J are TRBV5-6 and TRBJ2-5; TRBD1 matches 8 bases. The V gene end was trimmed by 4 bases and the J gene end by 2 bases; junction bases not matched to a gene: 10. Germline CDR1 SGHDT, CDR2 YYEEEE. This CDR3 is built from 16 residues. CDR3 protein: CASSLAQGAEQETQYF. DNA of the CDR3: TGTGCCAGCAGCCTGGCCCAGGGGGCGGAACAAGAGACCCAGTACTTC. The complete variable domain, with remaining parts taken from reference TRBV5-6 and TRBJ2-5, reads DAGVTQSPTHLIKTRGQQVTLRCSPKSGHDTVSWYQQALGQGPQFIFQYYEEEERQRGNFPDRFSGHQFPNYSSELNVNALLLGDSALYLCASSLAQGAEQETQYFGPGTRLLVL.

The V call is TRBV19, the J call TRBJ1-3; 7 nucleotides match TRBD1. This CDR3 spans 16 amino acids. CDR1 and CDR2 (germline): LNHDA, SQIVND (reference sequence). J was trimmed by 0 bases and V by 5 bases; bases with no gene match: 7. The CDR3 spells CASSVTGSFSGNTIYF. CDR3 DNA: TGTGCCAGTAGTGTGACAGGGTCCTTCTCTGGAAACACCATATATTTT.